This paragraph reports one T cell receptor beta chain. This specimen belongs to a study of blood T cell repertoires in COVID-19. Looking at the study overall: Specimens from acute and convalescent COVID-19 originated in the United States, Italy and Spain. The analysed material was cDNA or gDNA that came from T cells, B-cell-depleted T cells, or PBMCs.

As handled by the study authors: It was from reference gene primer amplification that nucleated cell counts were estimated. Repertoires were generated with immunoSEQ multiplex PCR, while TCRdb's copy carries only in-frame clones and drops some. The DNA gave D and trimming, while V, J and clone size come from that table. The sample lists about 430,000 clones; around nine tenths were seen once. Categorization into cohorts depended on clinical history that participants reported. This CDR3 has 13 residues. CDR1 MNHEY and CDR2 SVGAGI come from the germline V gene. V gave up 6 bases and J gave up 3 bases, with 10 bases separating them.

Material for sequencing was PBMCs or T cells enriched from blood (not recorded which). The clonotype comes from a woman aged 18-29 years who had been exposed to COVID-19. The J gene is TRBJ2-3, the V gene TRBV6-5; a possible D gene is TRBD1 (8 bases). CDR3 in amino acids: CASRQGGTDTQYF. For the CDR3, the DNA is TGTGCCAGCAGACAGGGGGGGACAGATACGCAGTATTTT.